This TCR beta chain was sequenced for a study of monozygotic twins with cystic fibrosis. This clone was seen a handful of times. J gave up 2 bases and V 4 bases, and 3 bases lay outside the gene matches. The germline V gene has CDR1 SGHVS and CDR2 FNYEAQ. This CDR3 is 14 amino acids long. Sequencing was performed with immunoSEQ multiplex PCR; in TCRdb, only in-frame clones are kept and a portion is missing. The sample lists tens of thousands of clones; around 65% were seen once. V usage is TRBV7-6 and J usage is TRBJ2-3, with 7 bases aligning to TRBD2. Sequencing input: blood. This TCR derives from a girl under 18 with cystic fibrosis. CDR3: CASSSGTNTDTQYF. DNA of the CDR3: TGTGCCAGCAGCTCGGGGACTAACACAGATACGCAGTATTTT.